Listed below are T cell receptor beta chains from one sample, sequenced in a study of regulatory T cells in long-lasting Graves disease. TCRdb re-called the multiplex PCR reads with MiXCR, one entry per CDR3 protein. The profile covers about half a million distinct CDR3 sequences, with 22% appearing a single time and approximately 14% taken by the ten largest. The source was peripheral blood mononuclear cells (PBMCs), collected when the disease was refractory, from a patient treated with antithyroid drugs. Source of these receptors: a female donor with Graves disease. Both conserved end residues are part of each CDR3. D genes are given only for firm matches. Clone size appears in some rows only: once, few, many, or a class for an expanded clone.

CDR3 protein: CSVLVRDEQYF
CDR3 DNA: TGCAGCGTTCTCGTCAGGGACGAGCAGTACTTC
D gene: NA
J gene: TRBJ2-7
clone size: few
V gene: TRBV29-1

CDR3 protein: CASRTSDYEQYF
CDR3 DNA: TGTGCCAGCCGGACATCCGATTACGAGCAGTACTTC
D gene: NA
J gene: TRBJ2-7
clone size: NA
V gene: TRBV6-1

CDR3 protein: CASSFIGEQFF
CDR3 DNA: TGTGCCAGCAGTTTTATAGGTGAGCAGTTCTTC
D gene: NA
J gene: TRBJ2-1
clone size: NA
V gene: TRBV12-3/TRBV12-4

CDR3 protein: CASSFSGGRGKNIQYF
CDR3 DNA: TGTGCCAGCAGCTTTAGCGGAGGGAGGGGCAAAAACATTCAGTACTTC
D gene: TRBD2
J gene: TRBJ2-4
clone size: many
V gene: TRBV7-2

CDR3 protein: CASSTPSGQGMNTEAFF
CDR3 DNA: TGTGCCAGCAGCACCCCCTCGGGACAGGGGATGAACACTGAAGCTTTCTTT
D gene: TRBD1
J gene: TRBJ1-1
clone size: few
V gene: TRBV9

CDR3 protein: CASSLERVGTGSNQPQHF
CDR3 DNA: TGTGCCAGCAGCTTAGAACGGGTTGGGACAGGGAGCAATCAGCCCCAGCATTTT
D gene: TRBD1
J gene: TRBJ1-5
clone size: many
V gene: TRBV7-2

CDR3 protein: CASLGGHRPQAFF
CDR3 DNA: TGTGCCAGCCTCGGGGGACACCGACCTCAGGCTTTCTTT
D gene: NA
J gene: TRBJ1-1
clone size: many
V gene: TRBV28

CDR3 protein: CAWSVGVGNTEAFF
CDR3 DNA: TGTGCCTGGAGTGTAGGGGTCGGGAACACTGAAGCTTTCTTT
D gene: NA
J gene: TRBJ1-1
clone size: NA
V gene: TRBV2

CDR3 protein: CASSQAADSPLHF
CDR3 DNA: TGTGCCAGCAGCCAGGCCGCGGATTCACCCCTCCACTTT
D gene: NA
J gene: TRBJ1-6
clone size: many
V gene: TRBV11-3

CDR3 protein: CASSAKVNYGYTF
CDR3 DNA: TGTGCCAGCAGCGCCAAGGTTAACTATGGCTACACCTTC
D gene: NA
J gene: TRBJ1-2
clone size: NA
V gene: TRBV9

CDR3 protein: CASRDRDREHSTHF
CDR3 DNA: TGTGCCAGCAGGGACCGGGACAGGGAACATTCCACCCACTTC
D gene: TRBD1
J gene: TRBJ1-2
clone size: many
V gene: TRBV2

CDR3 protein: CASSKTSGATYNEQFF
CDR3 DNA: TGTGCCAGCAGCAAGACTAGCGGAGCAACCTACAATGAGCAGTTCTTC
D gene: TRBD2
J gene: TRBJ2-1
clone size: many
V gene: TRBV28

CDR3 protein: CASSLSADIQYF
CDR3 DNA: TGTGCCAGCAGCTTAAGTGCCGACATTCAGTACTTC
D gene: NA
J gene: TRBJ2-4
clone size: NA
V gene: TRBV7-2

CDR3 protein: CASSQSGEGYEQYF
CDR3 DNA: TGTGCCAGCAGCCAGTCAGGGGAGGGCTACGAGCAGTACTTC
D gene: NA
J gene: TRBJ2-7
clone size: few
V gene: TRBV14

CDR3 protein: CSARDGPDGYF
CDR3 DNA: TGCAGTGCTAGAGATGGGCCGGATGGGTACTTC
D gene: NA
J gene: TRBJ2-7
clone size: NA
V gene: TRBV20-1

CDR3 protein: CSATTGMNTEAFF
CDR3 DNA: TGCAGCGCCACGACAGGGATGAACACTGAAGCTTTCTTT
D gene: TRBD1
J gene: TRBJ1-1
clone size: many
V gene: TRBV29-1

CDR3 protein: CASSLWDREQANYGYTF
CDR3 DNA: TGTGCCAGCAGCCTATGGGACCGGGAGCAGGCTAACTATGGCTACACCTTC
D gene: NA
J gene: TRBJ1-2
clone size: NA
V gene: TRBV7-6

CDR3 protein: CAWDSSSGNTIYF
CDR3 DNA: TGTGCCTGGGACAGCAGCTCTGGAAACACCATATATTTT
D gene: NA
J gene: TRBJ1-3
clone size: NA
V gene: TRBV30

CDR3 protein: CASSIAGGEASEQFF
CDR3 DNA: TGTGCCAGCAGCATTGCCGGAGGGGAAGCGAGTGAGCAGTTCTTC
D gene: NA
J gene: TRBJ2-1
clone size: few
V gene: TRBV12-3/TRBV12-4

CDR3 protein: CASSLLGLNTDTQYF
CDR3 DNA: TGTGCCAGCAGCTTACTTGGACTGAACACAGATACGCAGTATTTT
D gene: NA
J gene: TRBJ2-3
clone size: few
V gene: TRBV7-2

CDR3 protein: CATATTQGAVMWTDTQYF
CDR3 DNA: TGTGCCACTGCGACTACACAGGGGGCAGTGATGTGGACAGATACGCAGTATTTT
D gene: TRBD1
J gene: TRBJ2-3
clone size: NA
V gene: TRBV6-2/TRBV6-3

CDR3 protein: CASSQVWPQETQYF
CDR3 DNA: TGTGCCAGCAGCCAAGTATGGCCTCAAGAGACCCAGTACTTC
D gene: NA
J gene: TRBJ2-5
clone size: NA
V gene: TRBV7-2

CDR3 protein: CASGRAGDQPQHF
CDR3 DNA: TGTGCGTCAGGAAGGGCGGGTGATCAGCCCCAGCATTTT
D gene: NA
J gene: TRBJ1-5
clone size: many
V gene: TRBV6-1

CDR3 protein: CASSLEAGRETQYF
CDR3 DNA: TGTGCCAGCAGCTTAGAGGCCGGACGGGAGACCCAGTACTTC
D gene: NA
J gene: TRBJ2-5
clone size: many
V gene: TRBV7-2

CDR3 protein: CASRALYTDTQYF
CDR3 DNA: TGTGCCAGCCGGGCACTTTACACAGATACGCAGTATTTT
D gene: NA
J gene: TRBJ2-3
clone size: many
V gene: TRBV27

CDR3 protein: CASSRGQGAPLEETQYF
CDR3 DNA: TGTGCCAGCAGCCGGGGACAGGGGGCGCCTTTGGAAGAGACCCAGTACTTC
D gene: TRBD1
J gene: TRBJ2-5
clone size: few
V gene: TRBV5-8

CDR3 protein: CASSLEAGELFF
CDR3 DNA: TGTGCCAGCAGCTTGGAAGCCGGGGAGCTGTTTTTT
D gene: NA
J gene: TRBJ2-2
clone size: few
V gene: TRBV11-2

CDR3 protein: CASSTLTGDDTEAFF
CDR3 DNA: TGTGCCAGCAGCACTTTAACAGGGGACGACACTGAAGCTTTCTTT
D gene: TRBD1
J gene: TRBJ1-1
clone size: NA
V gene: TRBV7-9

CDR3 protein: CAWSRPRTGLGYTF
CDR3 DNA: TGTGCCTGGAGTCGCCCCCGGACAGGGTTGGGCTACACCTTC
D gene: TRBD1
J gene: TRBJ1-2
clone size: few
V gene: TRBV30

CDR3 protein: CASRSDTNSPLHF
CDR3 DNA: TGTGCCAGCAGATCGGACACAAATTCACCCCTCCACTTT
D gene: NA
J gene: TRBJ1-6
clone size: NA
V gene: TRBV6-1

CDR3 protein: CSARNLGQNTEAFF
CDR3 DNA: TGCAGTGCTAGGAACCTGGGTCAGAACACTGAAGCTTTCTTT
D gene: NA
J gene: TRBJ1-1
clone size: many
V gene: TRBV20-1

CDR3 protein: CASSTRQGPDSPLHF
CDR3 DNA: TGTGCCAGTAGTACCAGACAGGGCCCGGATTCACCCCTCCACTTT
D gene: TRBD1
J gene: TRBJ1-6
clone size: NA
V gene: TRBV19

CDR3 protein: CASSEQRADEAFF
CDR3 DNA: TGTGCCAGCAGTGAACAGAGGGCTGATGAAGCTTTCTTT
D gene: NA
J gene: TRBJ1-1
clone size: many
V gene: TRBV6-1

CDR3 protein: CASSFRTVNEKLFF
CDR3 DNA: TGTGCCAGCAGCTTCAGGACTGTTAATGAAAAACTGTTTTTT
D gene: NA
J gene: TRBJ1-4
clone size: many
V gene: TRBV7-2

CDR3 protein: CASSEPLAAPGELFF
CDR3 DNA: TGTGCCAGCAGTGAACCGCTAGCGGCCCCCGGGGAGCTGTTTTTT
D gene: TRBD2
J gene: TRBJ2-2
clone size: NA
V gene: TRBV25-1

CDR3 protein: CASSTTLNTEAFF
CDR3 DNA: TGTGCCAGCAGTACGACACTGAACACTGAAGCTTTCTTT
D gene: NA
J gene: TRBJ1-1
clone size: many
V gene: TRBV6-1

CDR3 protein: CASSITPPYEQYF
CDR3 DNA: TGTGCCAGTAGTATCACCCCCCCGTACGAGCAGTACTTC
D gene: NA
J gene: TRBJ2-7
clone size: few
V gene: TRBV19